The 16 T cell receptor beta chains below were found in one sample sequenced in a study of T cells in Graves' hyperthyroidism and ophthalmopathy. The CDR3 regions of TCR beta were amplified from RNA transcripts. With the HTBI primer set, the TCR CDR3 went through a first round of RT-PCR. TCRdb re-called the multiplex PCR reads with MiXCR, one entry per CDR3 protein. The sample yields 550,000 to 700,000 distinct CDR3 sequences, over 12% seen once. The sequenced sample was blood. These receptors were obtained from a woman in her thirties or forties with Graves' ophthalmopathy.

The V gene is TRBV4-1, the J gene TRBJ2-7, with D perhaps matching TRBD1 (5 bases). Trimming took off 3 bases at V and 3 bases at J, with 12 bases between the two ends. The CDR3 contains 14 residues. Germline CDR1 is MGHRA and CDR2 is YSYEKL. CDR3 coding DNA: TGCGCCAGCAGCCAGGAGACAGCCCTCTACGAGCAGTACTTC. Protein product: CASSQETALYEQYF.

In its sample, this clonotype was seen many times. V usage is TRBV5-6 and J usage is TRBJ2-1; the D gene is possibly TRBD1 (6 bases). CDR3 length: 14 amino acids. V lost 1 base and J lost 2, with 7 bases in between. Germline V gene data show CDR1 as SGHDT and CDR2 as YYEEEE. The CDR3 DNA follows: TGTGCCAGCAGCTTGTACAGGGCCTACAATGAGCAGTTCTTC. It codes for CASSLYRAYNEQFF.

In this sample, this clonotype turned up many times. The chain links TRBV10-3 to TRBJ2-6; perhaps TRBD2 as D (5 bases). V was cut by 2 bases and J by 0 bases, with 8 bases left in between. The germline V gene has CDR1 ENHRY and CDR2 SYGVKD. The CDR3 totals 16 residues. CDR3 in amino acids: CAISERGSSGANVLTF. CDR3 DNA: TGTGCCATCAGTGAGAGAGGGAGCTCTGGGGCCAACGTCCTGACTTTC.

This clonotype was seen ten or more times. The chain carries TRBV20-1 and TRBJ2-7; TRBD2 agrees at 7 bases. Trimming at V came to 6 bases and at J to 7 bases, leaving 9 bases not matched to a gene. The CDR3 length is 12 residues. CDR1 and CDR2 from the germline V gene are DFQATT and SNEGSKA (reference sequence). CDR3 nucleotides: TGCAGTGCCTCGGCGGGAGTACAAGAGCAGTACTTC. Its translation: CSASAGVQEQYF.

This clonotype was counted ten times or more. This chain uses TRBV20-1 with TRBJ1-5; a possible D gene is TRBD1 (5 bases). V lost 0 bases and J 7 bases, leaving 10 bases between the germline ends. There are 13 residues in the CDR3. In germline, CDR1 is DFQATT, CDR2 SNEGSKA (reference sequence). Here the CDR3 DNA reads TGCAGTGCTAGAGATTTGACAGAACAGCCCCAGCATTTT. The encoded protein is CSARDLTEQPQHF.

This clonotype was recorded at least ten times. The rearrangement uses TRBV12-3 or TRBV12-4 and TRBJ2-7; D unclear. Deletions cut 3 bases from V and 5 bases from J, with 8 bases between. CDR3 size: 12 residues. CDR3 region: CASSFGINEQYF. CDR3 nucleotides: TGTGCCAGCAGTTTTGGGATCAACGAGCAGTACTTC.

The chain joins TRBV7-2 to TRBJ2-7; the D gene could be TRBD1 or TRBD2 (6 bases each). This CDR3 has 16 amino acids. Germline CDR1 SGHTA, CDR2 FQGNSA. V was shortened by 5 bases and J by 0 bases, with 17 bases between the two germline ends. The CDR3 DNA reads as TGTGCCAGCAGCCCGGAGGGGGGCGGGACCTCCTACGAGCAGTACTTC. Translating gives CASSPEGGGTSYEQYF.

This clonotype was observed a handful of times. CDR3 region: CASSFGTGLSETQYF. In DNA, the CDR3 is TGTGCCAGCAGCTTTGGGACAGGGTTATCGGAGACCCAGTACTTC. V and J are TRBV7-9 and TRBJ2-5; TRBD1 matches at 9 bases. The CDR3 totals 15 residues. The germline V gene has CDR1 SEHNR and CDR2 FQNEAQ (reference sequence). V lost 3 bases, J lost 5 bases, and 7 bases stayed unmatched.

This clonotype has at least ten counts. CDR3 coding DNA: TGTGCCAGCAGCGATGGGTTTAACTCCTACGAGCAGTACTTC. Translating gives CASSDGFNSYEQYF. The J gene is TRBJ2-7, the V gene TRBV13; D is ambiguous. Trimming shortened V by 5 bases and J by 0 bases, and 11 bases separated the two germline ends. CDR1 is PRHDT and CDR2 is FYEKMQ in the germline V gene (reference sequence). The CDR3 is made up of 14 amino acids.

Turning to this clonotype: Being one base from a much bigger clone, this may be a read error. The chain employs TRBV6-1 and TRBJ1-5; TRBD1 aligns across 9 bases. Germline CDR1 and CDR2: MNHNS and SASEGT. J lost 5 bases, V lost 6 bases, and 5 bases had no gene match. The CDR3 is 14 residues long. The CDR3 spells CASRSGQGYQPQHF. CDR3 in DNA: TGTGCCAGCAGGTCGGGACAGGGTTATCAGCCCCAGCATTTT.

Ten or more counts support this clonotype. The rearrangement joins TRBV19 to TRBJ1-1; 9 bases match TRBD1. CDR1 and CDR2 from the germline V gene are LNHDA and SQIVND (reference sequence). V was pared by 5 bases and J by 1 base, with 8 bases of the junction left unmatched. The CDR3 consists of 16 residues. The CDR3 region has the DNA TGTGCCAGTAGTCTGCGGACAGGGGCTACGAACACTGAAGCTTTCTTT. Translating it yields CASSLRTGATNTEAFF.

The gene calls are TRBV28 and TRBJ1-1; D is unclear. Germline CDR1 is MDHEN and CDR2 is SYDVKM. Trimming cost V 7 bases and J 4 bases, with 10 bases left between them. The CDR3 has 12 amino acids. Here the CDR3 DNA reads TGTGCCAGCAATGTACGGGGCACTGAAGCTTTCTTT. This codes for CASNVRGTEAFF.

The V call is TRBV19, the J call TRBJ1-1; TRBD1 is a possible D gene (5 bases). Germline V lookup: CDR1 LNHDA, CDR2 SQIVND (reference sequence). The CDR3 totals 15 residues. Deletions cut 7 bases from V and 1 base from J, with 16 bases between. Here the CDR3 reads CASKMGVFANTEAFF. CDR3 DNA: TGTGCCAGTAAGATGGGGGTTTTCGCGAACACTGAAGCTTTCTTT.

This clonotype was detected many times. The chain uses TRBV12-3 or TRBV12-4 and TRBJ2-2, with D possibly TRBD1 on 5 matching bases. This CDR3 is built from 13 residues. V lost 7 bases and J 8 bases, leaving 14 bases between the germline ends. This CDR3 is CASTWGPVGELFF. As DNA, the CDR3 is TGTGCCAGCACCTGGGGCCCCGTAGGGGAGCTGTTTTTT.

This clonotype occurred many times. The chain is built from TRBV29-1 and TRBJ2-7, with 9 bases lining up with TRBD1. The germline gives CDR1 SQVTM, CDR2 ANQGSEA. This CDR3 spans 13 amino acids. J gave up 6 bases and V 0 bases, and 3 bases lay outside the gene matches. CDR3 sequence: CSVEEGTGTEQYF. The CDR3 nucleotides read TGCAGCGTTGAAGAGGGGACAGGGACCGAGCAGTACTTC.

The rearrangement uses TRBV6-1 and TRBJ2-7, with D possibly being TRBD2 (6 bases). V was trimmed by 4 bases and J by 7 bases, leaving 14 bases between them. The CDR3 spans 13 residues. Looked up from germline, CDR1 is MNHNS and CDR2 is SASEGT. In DNA, the CDR3 is TGTGCCAGCAGTGCCCGACTAGAGGGGGAGCAGTACTTC. It codes for CASSARLEGEQYF.